This record covers a single TCR beta chain. What it binds is not known. This sample was taken from a study of cytomegalovirus exposure and HLA in healthy donors. Study observations and caveats: One variant, a missense change in DCLRE1C, was linked in a later analysis to TCR beta V- and J-gene trimming. Cytomegalovirus association was assigned to about 150 TCR beta chains. According to a later analysis, most TCR beta chains associated with CMV appeared HLA-restricted. The Asian-associated ancestry cluster reportedly had fewer N-insertions than the 666-donor mean in a later analysis.

The CDR3 extends over 17 amino acids. The germline gives CDR1 SGDLS, CDR2 YYNGEE. V lost 0 bases, J lost 10 bases, and 14 bases stayed unmatched. 13 Jbeta primers and 60 Vbeta primers were used for the PCR. The protocol was immunoSEQ multiplex PCR, while the TCRdb copy is restricted to in-frame clones and leaves out a portion. Its listing shows fewer than 150,000 clones. The material sequenced was PBMCs. The chain links TRBV9 to TRBJ2-1; 9 positions match TRBD2. The TCR was taken from a woman in her sixties in good health and CMV-seronegative. DNA of the CDR3: TGTGCCAGCAGCGTAGTCGGAGGAGTAGCGGGAGTGCTCGAGCAGTTCTTC. Its translation is CASSVVGGVAGVLEQFF.